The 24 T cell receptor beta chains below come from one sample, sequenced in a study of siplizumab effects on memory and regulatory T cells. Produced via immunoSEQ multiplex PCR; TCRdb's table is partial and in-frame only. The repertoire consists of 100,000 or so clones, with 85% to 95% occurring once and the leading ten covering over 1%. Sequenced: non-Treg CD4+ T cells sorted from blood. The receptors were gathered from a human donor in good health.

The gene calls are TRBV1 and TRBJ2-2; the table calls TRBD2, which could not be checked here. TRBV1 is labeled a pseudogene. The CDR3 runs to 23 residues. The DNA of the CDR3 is TGCACCAGCAGCCAGATGACAGAACCGGGACAGGGAGGGACTAGCGGGAGCTGCGGGGAGCTGTTTTTT. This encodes CTSSQMTEPGQGGTSGSCGELFF.

This chain's CDR3 is CASAPSGRSHNEQFF. The CDR3 nucleotides read TGCGCCAGCGCCCCTAGCGGGAGGTCCCACAATGAGCAGTTCTTC. The rearrangement joins TRBV5-1 to TRBJ2-1; 11 nucleotides agree with TRBD2. Germline trimming cut 7 bases from V and 5 bases from J; bases unmatched to any gene: 8. The CDR3 runs to 15 residues. Germline assignment: CDR1 SGHRS and CDR2 YFSETQ.

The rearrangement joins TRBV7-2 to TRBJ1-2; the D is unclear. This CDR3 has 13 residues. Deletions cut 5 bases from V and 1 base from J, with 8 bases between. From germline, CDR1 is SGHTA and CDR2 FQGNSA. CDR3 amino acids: CASSNGINYGYTF. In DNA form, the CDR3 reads TGTGCCAGCAGCAACGGGATTAACTATGGCTACACCTTC.

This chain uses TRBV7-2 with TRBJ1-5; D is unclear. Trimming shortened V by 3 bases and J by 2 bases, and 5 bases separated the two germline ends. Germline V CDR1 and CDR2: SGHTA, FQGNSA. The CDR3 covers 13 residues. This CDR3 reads CASSLSGNQPQHF. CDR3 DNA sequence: TGTGCCAGCAGCTTGAGCGGCAATCAGCCCCAGCATTTT.

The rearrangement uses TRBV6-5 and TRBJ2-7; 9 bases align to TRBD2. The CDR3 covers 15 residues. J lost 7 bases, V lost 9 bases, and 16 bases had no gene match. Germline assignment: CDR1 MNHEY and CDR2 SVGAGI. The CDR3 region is CASNGLAGKPGEQYF. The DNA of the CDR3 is TGTGCCAGTAACGGGCTAGCGGGGAAACCAGGGGAGCAGTACTTC.

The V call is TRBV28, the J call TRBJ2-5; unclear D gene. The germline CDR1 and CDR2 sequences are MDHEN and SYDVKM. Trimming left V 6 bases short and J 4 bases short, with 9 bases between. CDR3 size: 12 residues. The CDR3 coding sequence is TGTGCCAGCAGGCCGTCAGGAGAGACCCAGTACTTC. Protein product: CASRPSGETQYF.

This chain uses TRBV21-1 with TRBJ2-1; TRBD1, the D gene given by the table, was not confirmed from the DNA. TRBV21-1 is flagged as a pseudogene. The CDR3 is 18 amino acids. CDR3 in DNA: TGTGCCAGCAGCACACCCTACCCGACAGGGGGGATTTACAATGAGCAGTTCTTC. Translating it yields CASSTPYPTGGIYNEQFF.

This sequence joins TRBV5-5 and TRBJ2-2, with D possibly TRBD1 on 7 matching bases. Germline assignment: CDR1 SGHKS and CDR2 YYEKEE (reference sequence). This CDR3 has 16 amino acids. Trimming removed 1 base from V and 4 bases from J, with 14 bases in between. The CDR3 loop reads CASSLKNRGGTGELFF. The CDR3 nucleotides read TGTGCCAGCAGCTTGAAGAACAGGGGAGGCACCGGGGAGCTGTTTTTT.

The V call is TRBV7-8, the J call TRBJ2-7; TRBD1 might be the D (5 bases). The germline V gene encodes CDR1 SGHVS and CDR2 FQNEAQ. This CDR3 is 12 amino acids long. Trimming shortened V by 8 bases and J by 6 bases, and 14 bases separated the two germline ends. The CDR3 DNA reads TGTGCCAGCGGTGGCAGGGCTGCCGAGCAGTACTTC. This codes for CASGGRAAEQYF. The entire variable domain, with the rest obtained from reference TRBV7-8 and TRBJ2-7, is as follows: GAGVSQSPRYKVAKRGQDVALRCDPISGHVSLFWYQQALGQGPEFLTYFQNEAQLDKSGLPSDRFFAERPEGSVSTLKIQRTQQEDSAVYLCASGGRAAEQYFGPGTRLTVT.

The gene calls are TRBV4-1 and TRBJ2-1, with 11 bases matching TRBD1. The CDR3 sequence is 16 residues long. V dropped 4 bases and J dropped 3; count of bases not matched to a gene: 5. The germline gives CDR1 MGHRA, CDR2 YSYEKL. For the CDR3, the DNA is TGCGCCAGCAGCCGCTCCGGGACAGGGGGCTACAATGAGCAGTTCTTC. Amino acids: CASSRSGTGGYNEQFF.

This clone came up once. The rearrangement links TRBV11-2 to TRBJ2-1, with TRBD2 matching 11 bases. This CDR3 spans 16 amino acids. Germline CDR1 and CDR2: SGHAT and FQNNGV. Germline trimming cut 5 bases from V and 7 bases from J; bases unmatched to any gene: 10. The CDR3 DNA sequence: TGTGCCAGCAGCCGACGAACTAGCGGGAGTTTTAATGAGCAGTTCTTC. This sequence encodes CASSRRTSGSFNEQFF.

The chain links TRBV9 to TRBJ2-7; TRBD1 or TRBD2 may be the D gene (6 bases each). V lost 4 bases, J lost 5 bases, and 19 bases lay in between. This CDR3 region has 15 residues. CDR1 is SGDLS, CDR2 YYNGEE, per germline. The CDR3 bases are TGTGCCAGCAGCCTGCAGGGGAGCGGGTTTGACGAGCAGTACTTC. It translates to CASSLQGSGFDEQYF.

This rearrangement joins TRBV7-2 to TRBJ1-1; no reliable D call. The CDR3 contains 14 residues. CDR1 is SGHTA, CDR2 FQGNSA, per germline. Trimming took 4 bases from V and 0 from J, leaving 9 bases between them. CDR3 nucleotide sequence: TGTGCCAGCAGCTACGTCGGGGTGAACACTGAAGCTTTCTTT. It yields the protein CASSYVGVNTEAFF. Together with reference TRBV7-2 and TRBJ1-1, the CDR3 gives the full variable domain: GAGVSQSPSNKVTEKGKDVELRCDPISGHTALYWYRQSLGQGLEFLIYFQGNSAPDKSGLPSDRFSAERTGGSVSTLTIQRTQQEDSAVYLCASSYVGVNTEAFFGQGTRLTVV.

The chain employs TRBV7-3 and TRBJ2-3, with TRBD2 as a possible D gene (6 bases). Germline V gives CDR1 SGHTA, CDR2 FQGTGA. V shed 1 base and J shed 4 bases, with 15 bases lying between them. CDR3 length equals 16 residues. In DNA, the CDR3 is TGTGCCAGCAGCTTAAGTCCCCCAGGAGGGGCAGATACGCAGTATTTT. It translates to CASSLSPPGGADTQYF.

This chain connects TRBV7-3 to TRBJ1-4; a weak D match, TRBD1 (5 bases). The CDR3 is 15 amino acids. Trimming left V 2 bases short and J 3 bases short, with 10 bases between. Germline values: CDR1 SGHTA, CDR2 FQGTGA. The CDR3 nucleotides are TGTGCCAGCAGCTTATCAGGGATGCCTAATGAAAAACTGTTTTTT. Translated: CASSLSGMPNEKLFF.

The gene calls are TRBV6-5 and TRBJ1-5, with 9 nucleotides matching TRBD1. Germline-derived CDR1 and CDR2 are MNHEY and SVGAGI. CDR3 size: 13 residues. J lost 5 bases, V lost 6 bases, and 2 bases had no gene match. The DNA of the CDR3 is TGTGCCAGCAGGGGGGACAGGGATCAGCCCCAGCATTTT. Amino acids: CASRGDRDQPQHF.

The CDR3 nucleotides are TGCGCCAGCAGGTCCCGGGACAGGGTCGATGGCTACACCTTC. Protein sequence: CASRSRDRVDGYTF. The rearrangement joins TRBV10-2 to TRBJ1-2, with 9 bases fitting TRBD1. The CDR3 contains 14 residues. Per germline, CDR1 WSHSY and CDR2 SAAADI. With 6 bases clipped from V and 6 bases from J, the junction kept 8 bases outside the gene matches.

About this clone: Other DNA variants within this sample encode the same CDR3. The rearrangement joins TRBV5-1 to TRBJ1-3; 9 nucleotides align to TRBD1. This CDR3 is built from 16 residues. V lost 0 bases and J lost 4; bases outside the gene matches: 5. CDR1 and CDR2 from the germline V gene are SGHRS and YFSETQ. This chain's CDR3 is CASSLDGQGQGNTIYF. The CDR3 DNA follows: TGCGCCAGCAGCTTGGATGGACAGGGGCAGGGAAACACCATATATTTT.

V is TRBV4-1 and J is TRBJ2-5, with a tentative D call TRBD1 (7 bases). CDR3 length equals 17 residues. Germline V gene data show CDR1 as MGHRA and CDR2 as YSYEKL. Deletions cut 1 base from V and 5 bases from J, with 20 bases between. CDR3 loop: CASSQGGRGRIEETQYF. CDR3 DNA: TGCGCCAGCAGCCAAGGGGGCAGGGGGAGGATTGAGGAGACCCAGTACTTC.

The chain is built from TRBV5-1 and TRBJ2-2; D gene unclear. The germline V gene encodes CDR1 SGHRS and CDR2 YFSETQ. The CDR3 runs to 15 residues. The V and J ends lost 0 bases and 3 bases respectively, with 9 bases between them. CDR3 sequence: CASSLAYLDTGELFF. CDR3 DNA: TGCGCCAGCAGCTTGGCTTACCTGGACACCGGGGAGCTGTTTTTT.

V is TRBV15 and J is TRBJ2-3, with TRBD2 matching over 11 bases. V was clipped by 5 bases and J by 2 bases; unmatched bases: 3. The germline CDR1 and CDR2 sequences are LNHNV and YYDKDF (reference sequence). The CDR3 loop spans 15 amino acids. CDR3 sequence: CATSVTSGVTDTQYF. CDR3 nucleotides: TGTGCCACCAGCGTGACTAGCGGGGTCACAGATACGCAGTATTTT.

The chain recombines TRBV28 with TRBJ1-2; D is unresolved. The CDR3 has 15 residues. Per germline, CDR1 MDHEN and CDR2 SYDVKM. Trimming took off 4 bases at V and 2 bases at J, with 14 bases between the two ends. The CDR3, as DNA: TGTGCCAGCAGTTCCTCGGACGGAGGGAACTATGGCTACACCTTC. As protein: CASSSSDGGNYGYTF.

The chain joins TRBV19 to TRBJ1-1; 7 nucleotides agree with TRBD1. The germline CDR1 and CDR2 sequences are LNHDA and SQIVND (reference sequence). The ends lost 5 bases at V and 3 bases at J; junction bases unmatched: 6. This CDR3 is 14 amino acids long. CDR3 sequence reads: CASSSTGLHTEAFF. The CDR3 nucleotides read TGTGCCAGTAGTTCGACAGGGCTGCACACTGAAGCTTTCTTT.

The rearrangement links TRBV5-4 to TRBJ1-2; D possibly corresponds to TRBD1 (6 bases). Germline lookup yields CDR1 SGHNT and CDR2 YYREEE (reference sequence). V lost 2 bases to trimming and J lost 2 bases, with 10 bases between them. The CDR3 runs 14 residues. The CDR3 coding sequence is TGTGCCAGCAGCTTACAGGGCACCAACTATGGCTACACCTTC. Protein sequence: CASSLQGTNYGYTF.